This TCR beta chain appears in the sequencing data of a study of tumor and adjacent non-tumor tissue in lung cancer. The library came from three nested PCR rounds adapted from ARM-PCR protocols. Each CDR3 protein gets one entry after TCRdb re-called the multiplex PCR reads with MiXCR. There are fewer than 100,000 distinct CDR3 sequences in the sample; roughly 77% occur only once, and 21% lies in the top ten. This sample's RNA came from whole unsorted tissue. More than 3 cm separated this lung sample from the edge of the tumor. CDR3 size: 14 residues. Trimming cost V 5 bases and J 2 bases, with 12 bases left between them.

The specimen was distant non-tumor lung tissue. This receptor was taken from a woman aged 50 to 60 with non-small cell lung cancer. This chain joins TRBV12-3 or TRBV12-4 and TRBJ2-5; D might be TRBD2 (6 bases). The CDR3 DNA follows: TGTGCCAGCAGTCGGACTAATGGACAAGAGACCCAGTACTTC. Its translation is CASSRTNGQETQYF.